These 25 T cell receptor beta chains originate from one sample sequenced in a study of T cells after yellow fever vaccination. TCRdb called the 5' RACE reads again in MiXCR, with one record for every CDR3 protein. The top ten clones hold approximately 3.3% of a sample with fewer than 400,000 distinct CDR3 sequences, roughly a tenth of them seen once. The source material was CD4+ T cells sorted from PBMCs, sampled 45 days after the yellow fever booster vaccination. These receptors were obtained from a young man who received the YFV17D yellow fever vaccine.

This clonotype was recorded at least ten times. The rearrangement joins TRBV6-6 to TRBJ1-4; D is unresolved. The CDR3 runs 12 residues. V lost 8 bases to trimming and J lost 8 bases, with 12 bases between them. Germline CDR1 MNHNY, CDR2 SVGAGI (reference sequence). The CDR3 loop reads CASALGREKLFF. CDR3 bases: TGTGCCAGCGCGTTGGGAAGGGAAAAACTGTTTTTT.

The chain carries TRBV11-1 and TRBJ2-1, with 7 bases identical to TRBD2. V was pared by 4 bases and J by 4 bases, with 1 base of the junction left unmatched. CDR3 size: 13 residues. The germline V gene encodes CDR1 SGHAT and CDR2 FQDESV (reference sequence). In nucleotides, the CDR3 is TGTGCCAGCAGCTCAGCGGGATACAATGAGCAGTTCTTC. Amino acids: CASSSAGYNEQFF.

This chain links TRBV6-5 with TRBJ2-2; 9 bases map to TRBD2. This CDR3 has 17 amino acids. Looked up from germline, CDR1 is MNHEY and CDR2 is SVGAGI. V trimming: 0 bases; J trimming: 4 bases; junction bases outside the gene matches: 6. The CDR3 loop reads CASSYSAGGVSTGELFF. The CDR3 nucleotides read TGTGCCAGCAGTTACTCGGCGGGGGGGGTGAGCACCGGGGAGCTGTTTTTT.

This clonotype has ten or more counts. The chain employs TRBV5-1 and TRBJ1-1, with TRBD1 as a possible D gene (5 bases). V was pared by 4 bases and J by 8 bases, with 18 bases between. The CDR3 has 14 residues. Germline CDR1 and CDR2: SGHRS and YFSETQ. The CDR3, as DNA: TGCGCCAGCAGCCCCCCCGGGGGTGGAGCAGAAGCTTTCTTT. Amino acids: CASSPPGGGAEAFF.

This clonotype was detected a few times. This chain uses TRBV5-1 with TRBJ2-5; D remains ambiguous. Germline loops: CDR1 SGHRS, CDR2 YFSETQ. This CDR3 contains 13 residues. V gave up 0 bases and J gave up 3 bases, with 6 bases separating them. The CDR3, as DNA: TGCGCCAGCAGCTTGGTTCTAGAAGAGACCCAGTACTTC. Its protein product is CASSLVLEETQYF.

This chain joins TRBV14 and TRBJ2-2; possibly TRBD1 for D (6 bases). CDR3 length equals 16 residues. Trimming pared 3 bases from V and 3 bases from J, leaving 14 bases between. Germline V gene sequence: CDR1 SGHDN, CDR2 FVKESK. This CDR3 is CASSHPQGDYTGELFF. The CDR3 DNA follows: TGTGCCAGCAGCCATCCACAGGGCGACTACACCGGGGAGCTGTTTTTT.

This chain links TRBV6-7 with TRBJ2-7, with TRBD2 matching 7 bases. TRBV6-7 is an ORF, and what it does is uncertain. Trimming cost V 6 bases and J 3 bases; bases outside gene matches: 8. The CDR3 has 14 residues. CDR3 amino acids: CASRGEGPHYEQYV. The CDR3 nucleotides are TGTGCCAGCAGGGGGGAGGGTCCCCACTACGAGCAGTACGTC.

The CDR3 region is CATFDRAYGYTF. The CDR3 coding sequence is TGTGCCACCTTCGACAGGGCCTATGGCTACACCTTC. The chain joins TRBV18 to TRBJ1-2; 7 bases match TRBD1. Germline loops: CDR1 KGHSH, CDR2 LQKENI. V was pared by 10 bases and J by 4 bases, with 6 bases of the junction left unmatched. The CDR3 consists of 12 residues.

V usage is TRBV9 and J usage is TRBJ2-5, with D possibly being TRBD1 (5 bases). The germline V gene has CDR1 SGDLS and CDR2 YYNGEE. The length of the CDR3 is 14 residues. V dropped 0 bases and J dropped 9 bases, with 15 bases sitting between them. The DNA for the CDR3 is TGTGCCAGCAGCGTAGGGCAGGGAAGTCCCGCCCAGTACTTC. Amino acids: CASSVGQGSPAQYF. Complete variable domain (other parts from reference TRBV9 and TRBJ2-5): DSGVTQTPKHLITATGQRVTLRCSPRSGDLSVYWYQQSLDQGLQFLIQYYNGEERAKGNILERFSAQQFPDLHSELNLSSLELGDSALYFCASSVGQGSPAQYFGPGTRLLVL.

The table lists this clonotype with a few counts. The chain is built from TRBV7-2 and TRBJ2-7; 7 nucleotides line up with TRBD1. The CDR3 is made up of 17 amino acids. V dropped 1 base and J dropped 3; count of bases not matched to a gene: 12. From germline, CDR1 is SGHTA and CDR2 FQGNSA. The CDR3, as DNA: TGTGCCAGCAGCTTAGTGGTAGGGGGCTATTCGGTCTACGAGCAGTACGTC. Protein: CASSLVVGGYSVYEQYV.

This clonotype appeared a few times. This chain's CDR3 is CASSQIGGGNQPQHF. The DNA for the CDR3 is TGCGCCAGCAGCCAAATAGGGGGCGGAAATCAGCCCCAGCATTTT. This chain links TRBV4-1 with TRBJ1-5; 7 positions agree with TRBD1. The CDR3 length is 15 residues. The ends lost 2 bases at V and 4 bases at J; junction bases unmatched: 5. Germline CDR1 reads MGHRA; CDR2 reads YSYEKL.

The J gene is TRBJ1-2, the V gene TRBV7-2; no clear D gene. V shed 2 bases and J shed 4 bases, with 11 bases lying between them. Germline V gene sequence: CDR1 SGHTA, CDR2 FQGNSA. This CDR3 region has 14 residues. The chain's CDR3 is CASSLHPAGYGYTF. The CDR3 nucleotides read TGTGCCAGCAGCTTACATCCGGCAGGCTATGGCTACACCTTC.

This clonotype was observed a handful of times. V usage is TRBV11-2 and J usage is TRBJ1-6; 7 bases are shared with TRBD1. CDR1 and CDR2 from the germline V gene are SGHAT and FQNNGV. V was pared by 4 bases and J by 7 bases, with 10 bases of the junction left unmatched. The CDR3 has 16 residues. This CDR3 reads CASSSDRAIGNSPLHF. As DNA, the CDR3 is TGTGCCAGCAGCTCCGACAGGGCGATAGGGAATTCACCCCTCCACTTT.

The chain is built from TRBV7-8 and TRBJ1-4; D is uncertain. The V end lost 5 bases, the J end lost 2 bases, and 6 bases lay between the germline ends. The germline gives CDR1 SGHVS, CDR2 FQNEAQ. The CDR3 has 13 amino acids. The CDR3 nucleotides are TGTGCCAGCAGCCGCATTACTAATGAAAAACTGTTTTTT. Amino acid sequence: CASSRITNEKLFF.

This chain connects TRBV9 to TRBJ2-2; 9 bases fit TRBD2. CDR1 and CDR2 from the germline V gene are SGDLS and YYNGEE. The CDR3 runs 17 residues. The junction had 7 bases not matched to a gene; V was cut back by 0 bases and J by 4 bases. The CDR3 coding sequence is TGTGCCAGCAGCGTAGTCAGCGGGGGGTCGAGCACCGGGGAGCTGTTTTTT. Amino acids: CASSVVSGGSSTGELFF.

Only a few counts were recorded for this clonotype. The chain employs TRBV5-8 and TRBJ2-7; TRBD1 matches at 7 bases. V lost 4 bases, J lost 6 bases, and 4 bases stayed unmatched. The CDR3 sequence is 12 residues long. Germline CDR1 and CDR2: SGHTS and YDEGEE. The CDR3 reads CASSRRQGEQYV. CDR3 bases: TGTGCCAGCAGCCGCCGACAGGGCGAGCAGTACGTC.

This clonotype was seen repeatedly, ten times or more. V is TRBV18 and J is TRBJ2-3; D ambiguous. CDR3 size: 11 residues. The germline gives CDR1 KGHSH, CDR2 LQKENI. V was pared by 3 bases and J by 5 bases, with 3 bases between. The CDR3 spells CASSPLDTQYF. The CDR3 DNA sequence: TGTGCCAGCTCACCTCTAGATACGCAGTATTTT.

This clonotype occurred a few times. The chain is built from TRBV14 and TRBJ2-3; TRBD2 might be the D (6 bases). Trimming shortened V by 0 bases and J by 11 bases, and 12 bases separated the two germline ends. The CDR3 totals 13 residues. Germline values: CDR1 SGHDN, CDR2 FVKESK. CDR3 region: CASSQERTTRQYF. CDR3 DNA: TGTGCCAGCAGCCAAGAACGGACTACAAGGCAGTATTTT.

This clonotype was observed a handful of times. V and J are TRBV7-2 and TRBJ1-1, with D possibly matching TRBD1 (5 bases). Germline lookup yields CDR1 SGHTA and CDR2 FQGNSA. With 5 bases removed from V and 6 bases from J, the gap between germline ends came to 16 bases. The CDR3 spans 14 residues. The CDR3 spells CASSPPPDSSEAFF. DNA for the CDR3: TGTGCCAGCAGCCCTCCCCCAGACAGCTCTGAAGCTTTCTTT.

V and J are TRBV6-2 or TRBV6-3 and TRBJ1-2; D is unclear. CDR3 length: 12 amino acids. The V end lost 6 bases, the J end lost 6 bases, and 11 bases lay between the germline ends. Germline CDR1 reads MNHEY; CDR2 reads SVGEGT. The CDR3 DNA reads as TGTGCCAGCAGCCTCACATGGGATGGCTACACCTTC. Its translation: CASSLTWDGYTF.

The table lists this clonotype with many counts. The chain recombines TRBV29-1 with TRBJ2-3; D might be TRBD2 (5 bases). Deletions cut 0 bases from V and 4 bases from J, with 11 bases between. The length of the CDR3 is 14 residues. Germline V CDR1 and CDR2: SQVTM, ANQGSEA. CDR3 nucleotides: TGCAGCGTTGAAGATCCCGGGAACGCAGATACGCAGTATTTT. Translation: CSVEDPGNADTQYF.

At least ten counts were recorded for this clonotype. The CDR3 sequence is CASSHGFRTGVYTEAFF. CDR3 DNA sequence: TGCGCCAGCAGCCACGGTTTCCGGACAGGGGTCTACACTGAAGCTTTCTTT. The gene calls are TRBV4-1 and TRBJ1-1; 9 nucleotides align to TRBD1. Germline values: CDR1 MGHRA, CDR2 YSYEKL. V lost 3 bases to trimming and J lost 3 bases; unmatched junction nucleotides: 11. The CDR3 has 17 amino acids.

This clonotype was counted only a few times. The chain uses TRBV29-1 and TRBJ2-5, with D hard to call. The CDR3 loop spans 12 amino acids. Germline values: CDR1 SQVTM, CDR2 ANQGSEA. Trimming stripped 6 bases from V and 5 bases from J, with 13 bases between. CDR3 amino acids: CSVLPPGETQYF. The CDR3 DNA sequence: TGCAGCGTACTACCCCCTGGGGAGACCCAGTACTTC.

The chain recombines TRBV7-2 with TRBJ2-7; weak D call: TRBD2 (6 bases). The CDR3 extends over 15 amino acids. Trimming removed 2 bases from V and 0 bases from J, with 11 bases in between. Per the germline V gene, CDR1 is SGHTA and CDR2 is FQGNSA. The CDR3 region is CASSLSRGFSYEQYF. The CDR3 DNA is TGTGCCAGCAGCTTATCGCGGGGCTTCTCCTACGAGCAGTACTTC.

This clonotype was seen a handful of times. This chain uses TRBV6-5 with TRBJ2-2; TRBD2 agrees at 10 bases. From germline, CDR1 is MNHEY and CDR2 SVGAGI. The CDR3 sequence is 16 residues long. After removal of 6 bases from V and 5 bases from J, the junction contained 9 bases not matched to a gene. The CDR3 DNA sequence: TGTGCCAGCAGCCATGGCAGACTAGCGGGTACCGGGGAGCTGTTTTTT. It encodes CASSHGRLAGTGELFF.